The 14 T cell receptor beta chains presented below share a single source sample, sequenced in a study of cytomegalovirus exposure and HLA in healthy donors. PCR employed 60 Vbeta and 13 Jbeta primers. Using immunoSEQ multiplex PCR, the repertoire was profiled, and TCRdb retains in-frame clones only, with some absent. The sample gives about 110,000 clones, roughly 80% of which show up once; more than 4.5% is in the top ten. Input material: PBMCs. The receptors come from a female donor in good health and CMV-seropositive.

The rearrangement uses TRBV5-1 and TRBJ2-1; 8 nucleotides match TRBD2. CDR1 is SGHRS and CDR2 is YFSETQ in the germline V gene. After removal of 3 bases from V and 1 base from J, the junction contained 15 bases not matched to a gene. The CDR3 runs 19 residues. The CDR3 coding sequence is TGCGCCAGCAGCTCCGCGGGGGGCCCGGATTCCGCTTCCTACAATGAGCAGTTCTTC. It codes for CASSSAGGPDSASYNEQFF.

The J gene is TRBJ1-3, the V gene TRBV6-6; D not certain. Per the germline V gene, CDR1 is MNHNY and CDR2 is SVGAGI (reference sequence). The CDR3 consists of 15 residues. Trimming left V 6 bases short and J 7 bases short, with 19 bases between. The CDR3: CASRPTALSRNTIYF. The CDR3 DNA reads as TGTGCCAGCAGGCCCACAGCTCTTTCACGGAACACCATATATTTT.

This chain joins TRBV6-5 and TRBJ1-1, with D maybe TRBD1 (5 bases). CDR1 and CDR2 from the germline V gene are MNHEY and SVGAGI. The length of the CDR3 is 12 residues. Trimming left V 8 bases short and J 0 bases short, with 7 bases between. In nucleotides, the CDR3 is TGTGCCAGCCGGGGGATGAACACTGAAGCTTTCTTT. Translation gives CASRGMNTEAFF.

This clone has just one count. The V call is TRBV4-2, the J call TRBJ1-4; D perhaps matches TRBD1 (5 bases). This CDR3 has 16 amino acids. Germline lookup yields CDR1 LGHNA and CDR2 YNFKEQ. Trimming shortened V by 4 bases and J by 0 bases, and 12 bases separated the two germline ends. DNA for the CDR3: TGTGCCAGCAGCCCGCGGGGGGGAGCAACTAATGAAAAACTGTTTTTT. Its translation: CASSPRGGATNEKLFF.

A few counts support this clone. The V gene is TRBV7-9, the J gene TRBJ2-7, with 14 positions matching TRBD2. After removal of 5 bases from V and 3 bases from J, the junction contained 6 bases not matched to a gene. The CDR3 has 16 residues. CDR1 and CDR2 from the germline V gene are SEHNR and FQNEAQ (reference sequence). In nucleotides, the CDR3 is TGTGCCAGCAGCCGATGGACTAGCGGGAGGATCTACGAGCAGTACTTC. Its translation is CASSRWTSGRIYEQYF.

This clone showed up just once. V is TRBV27 and J is TRBJ2-5, with TRBD2 identical over 14 bases. This CDR3 region has 16 residues. Germline V gene sequence: CDR1 MNHEY, CDR2 SMNVEV (reference sequence). With V trimmed by 5 bases and J by 1 base, 3 bases remained unmatched. DNA for the CDR3: TGTGCCAGCAGTATGGGACTAGCGGGGGCCCAAGAGACCCAGTACTTC. Encoded protein: CASSMGLAGAQETQYF.

A word on this clone: A junction end diverges from the germline sequence, so it may reflect a read error. J is TRBJ1-4 and V is TRBV4-1; D perhaps matches TRBD1 (5 bases). This CDR3 spans 14 amino acids. CDR1 is MGHRA and CDR2 is YSYEKL in the germline V gene. For the CDR3, the DNA is TGCGCCAGCAGCCAAGGAGGAACGGGAGACAGACCGAGTTTT. This translates into CASSQGGTGDRPSF.

This clone occurred a few times. V is TRBV30 and J is TRBJ1-1, with unresolved D. There are 13 residues in the CDR3. V was pared by 0 bases and J by 1 base, with 6 bases between. CDR1 is GTSNPN and CDR2 is SVGIG in the germline V gene (reference sequence). The CDR3 region has the DNA TGTGCCTGGAGTGTTCGGGGGAACACTGAAGCTTTCTTT. It codes for CAWSVRGNTEAFF.

On this clone: A read error may produce the germline difference seen at one junction end. The CDR3 coding sequence is TGTGCCAGCACCTTAGGACAGTCGTTATACAATGAGCAGTTCTTC. This encodes CASTLGQSLYNEQFF. The J gene is TRBJ2-1, the V gene TRBV7-2; maybe TRBD1 (6 bases). This CDR3 has 15 amino acids. CDR1 is SGHTA, CDR2 FQGNSA, per germline.

The chain has TRBV5-1 and TRBJ2-3; 7 positions match TRBD2. There are 17 residues in the CDR3. Trimming took 3 bases from V and 4 from J; bases not matched to a gene: 14. Per germline, CDR1 SGHRS and CDR2 YFSETQ. The CDR3 DNA reads as TGCGCCAGCAGCTCGGGGGGAGGCACTTTCAGTCCAGATACGCAGTATTTT. It is translated as CASSSGGGTFSPDTQYF.

This clone has just one count. The V call is TRBV18, the J call TRBJ1-3, with D unresolved. The CDR3 runs to 16 residues. CDR1 and CDR2 (germline): KGHSH, LQKENI. Trimming left V 3 bases short and J 0 bases short, with 12 bases between. DNA of the CDR3: TGTGCCAGCTCACCCGGGATCGCTCTCTCTGGAAACACCATATATTTT. Translating gives CASSPGIALSGNTIYF.

This chain joins TRBV9 and TRBJ1-1, with 7 bases fitting TRBD1. CDR1 is SGDLS and CDR2 is YYNGEE in the germline V gene. CDR3 length equals 13 residues. The junction had 7 bases not matched to a gene; V was cut back by 6 bases and J by 5 bases. This chain's CDR3 is CASTPPGGTEAFF. CDR3 sequence (DNA): TGTGCCAGCACCCCCCCAGGGGGGACTGAAGCTTTCTTT.

J is TRBJ2-1 and V is TRBV4-3; TRBD2 matches at 11 bases. J gave up 2 bases and V 4 bases, and 4 bases lay outside the gene matches. CDR1 LGHNA and CDR2 YSLEER come from the germline V gene. The length of the CDR3 is 16 residues. CDR3 residues: CASSPLAGGPYNEQFF. The CDR3 DNA follows: TGCGCCAGCAGCCCCTTAGCGGGGGGGCCCTACAATGAGCAGTTCTTC.

This chain links TRBV14 with TRBJ2-1, with TRBD2 identical over 14 bases. Germline V lookup: CDR1 SGHDN, CDR2 FVKESK. The length of the CDR3 is 15 residues. Unmatched junction bases numbered 0, after V lost 4 bases and J lost 4 bases. In nucleotides, the CDR3 is TGTGCCAGCAGCCGACTAGCGGGAGGGTACAATGAGCAGTTCTTC. Its protein is CASSRLAGGYNEQFF.